The 21 T cell receptor beta chains given below trace back to one sample, sequenced in a study of spatial heterogeneity in lung cancer. Documented time point: sample taken at primary tumor resection. Whole RNA, which was extracted from tumor, nontumor lung tissue or frozen PBMC, was sequenced without any cell sorting. TCRdb itself ran the 5' RACE reads through MiXCR, one entry per CDR3 protein. The table lists 45,000 or so distinct CDR3 sequences, approximately 10% of them singletons. Source: PBMCs, taken at surgery. The receptors shown here come from a female donor with early-stage non-small cell lung cancer.

This clonotype was counted only a few times. V gene TRBV3-1 combines with J gene TRBJ2-1; no reliable D call. The V gene's germline CDR1 is LGHDT and CDR2 YNNKEL (reference sequence). The CDR3 is 15 amino acids. Trimming took 1 base from V and 1 from J, leaving 8 bases between them. As DNA, the CDR3 is TGTGCCAGCAGCCAAGCACCGGCTTCCTACAATGAGCAGTTCTTC. As protein: CASSQAPASYNEQFF.

The V call is TRBV6-1, the J call TRBJ1-5; D gene uncertain. The V end lost 2 bases, the J end lost 6 bases, and 26 bases lay between the germline ends. This CDR3 spans 19 amino acids. Per the germline V gene, CDR1 is MNHNS and CDR2 is SASEGT. CDR3 sequence (DNA): TGTGCCAGCAGTGAACTCCAGGAAAAAACACCACTCAAGTTTCAGCCCCAGCATTTT. Translating it yields CASSELQEKTPLKFQPQHF.

This clonotype occurred a few times. The chain couples TRBV5-1 to TRBJ2-7; 8 nucleotides line up with TRBD1. The CDR3 totals 14 residues. The junction had 7 bases not matched to a gene; V was cut back by 6 bases and J by 2 bases. The germline V gene encodes CDR1 SGHRS and CDR2 YFSETQ. The CDR3 sequence is CASTPMTGAYEQYF. The CDR3 nucleotides read TGCGCCAGCACCCCCATGACAGGGGCCTACGAGCAGTACTTC.

The chain couples TRBV23-1 to TRBJ1-5; 10 bases are a match to TRBD1. TRBV23-1 is identified as an open reading frame with a role that is uncertain. V lost 3 bases to trimming and J lost 7 bases; unmatched junction nucleotides: 9. CDR3 length: 16 residues. CDR3 loop: CASSHTPGQGSQPQHF. Written as DNA, the CDR3 is TGCGCCAGCAGTCATACCCCGGGACAGGGGTCCCAGCCCCAGCATTTT.

In its sample, this clonotype was seen a few times. V gene TRBV7-8 combines with J gene TRBJ2-1; 7 bases fit TRBD2. The CDR3 sequence is 14 residues long. Germline V gene data show CDR1 as SGHVS and CDR2 as FQNEAQ. J lost 6 bases, V lost 5 bases, and 7 bases had no gene match. CDR3 sequence: CASSAPQRGNEQFF. The CDR3, as DNA: TGTGCCAGCAGCGCCCCCCAGCGGGGCAATGAGCAGTTCTTC.

This clonotype came up a few times. V and J are TRBV5-1 and TRBJ1-2; TRBD1 matches at 9 bases. The CDR3 contains 16 residues. Germline V CDR1 and CDR2: SGHRS, YFSETQ. The V segment lost 3 bases and the J segment 3 bases; nucleotides outside the gene matches: 9. The DNA for the CDR3 is TGCGCCAGCAGCTGGGTACCACAGGGGGCAGACTATGGCTACACCTTC. Protein sequence: CASSWVPQGADYGYTF.

The chain recombines TRBV19 with TRBJ1-5, with no clear D. This CDR3 has 14 residues. V lost 3 bases, J lost 6 bases, and 12 bases lay in between. The germline gives CDR1 LNHDA, CDR2 SQIVND (reference sequence). The CDR3 reads CASSMPGEGQPQHF. DNA for the CDR3: TGTGCCAGTAGTATGCCGGGTGAGGGTCAGCCCCAGCATTTT.

This clonotype was detected a few times. The chain joins TRBV29-1 to TRBJ2-7; 12 bases agree with TRBD1. Germline values: CDR1 SQVTM, CDR2 ANQGSEA. This CDR3 comprises 13 residues. V dropped 5 bases and J dropped 4; count of bases not matched to a gene: 3. As DNA, the CDR3 is TGCAGCGTTTGGGACAGGGGGCGGTACGAGCAGTACTTC. Its translation is CSVWDRGRYEQYF.

This clonotype was observed many times. The CDR3 nucleotides read TGTGCCAGCCTACCCCGGGCGGGGGCGAACAATGAGCAGTTCTTC. Its translation is CASLPRAGANNEQFF. The chain is built from TRBV7-2 and TRBJ2-1, with D tentatively TRBD2 (7 bases). Germline V gene data show CDR1 as SGHTA and CDR2 as FQGNSA. CDR3 size: 15 residues. Trimming pared 8 bases from V and 5 bases from J, leaving 19 bases between.

This clonotype has at least ten counts. The chain joins TRBV21-1 to TRBJ2-7. TRBV21-1 is given as a pseudogene. The CDR3 runs 17 residues. CDR3 in DNA: TGTGCCAGCAGCAAAGCGGGGTTCGGTATGGAATCCTACGAGCAGTACTTC. It specifies CASSKAGFGMESYEQYF.

V usage is TRBV5-4 and J usage is TRBJ2-7, with 9 bases identical to TRBD1. Germline CDR1 and CDR2: SGHNT and YYREEE (reference sequence). CDR3 length: 14 amino acids. V was pared by 5 bases and J by 3 bases, with 6 bases of the junction left unmatched. The CDR3 region has the DNA TGTGCCAGCAGTGCGGGGACAGGGAACTACGAGCAGTACTTC. Translated: CASSAGTGNYEQYF.

This clonotype was observed a few times. The chain has TRBV20-1 and TRBJ2-7, with D perhaps TRBD1 or TRBD2 (5 bases each). The CDR3 runs to 14 residues. V dropped 6 bases and J dropped 0 bases, with 15 bases sitting between them. Germline V gene data show CDR1 as DFQATT and CDR2 as SNEGSKA (reference sequence). DNA of the CDR3: TGCAGTGCCCCGAGCCGGGACCGCTCCTACGAGCAGTACTTC. Translating gives CSAPSRDRSYEQYF.

This clonotype was detected only a few times. The chain is built from TRBV11-2 and TRBJ2-7, with 11 nucleotides matching TRBD2. The CDR3 totals 15 residues. Germline V gene lookup returns CDR1 SGHAT and CDR2 FQNNGV. J gave up 7 bases and V 5 bases, and 10 bases lay outside the gene matches. CDR3 nucleotides: TGTGCCAGCAGCCTCAGACTAGCGGGGTTGGGGGAGCAGTACTTC. Its protein is CASSLRLAGLGEQYF.

This clonotype showed up just a few times. This chain connects TRBV28 to TRBJ2-3, with 11 positions matching TRBD2. The CDR3 sequence is 17 residues long. Germline V gene sequence: CDR1 MDHEN, CDR2 SYDVKM. The V segment lost 6 bases and the J segment 0 bases; nucleotides outside the gene matches: 8. The CDR3 DNA is TGTGCCAGCAGCCTAGCGGGGGGCAGAGTAAGCACAGATACGCAGTATTTT. It translates to CASSLAGGRVSTDTQYF.

Only a few counts were recorded for this clonotype. CDR3 sequence reads: CSGLTGNTEAFF. The CDR3 DNA reads TGCAGCGGATTGACAGGGAACACTGAAGCTTTCTTT. The chain uses TRBV29-1 and TRBJ1-1, with D possibly matching TRBD1 (6 bases). The length of the CDR3 is 12 residues. Trimming removed 7 bases at V and 1 base at J, with 10 bases between. Germline-derived CDR1 and CDR2 are SQVTM and ANQGSEA. Full variable domain (missing parts from reference TRBV29-1 and TRBJ1-1): SAVISQKPSRDICQRGTSLTIQCQVDSQVTMMFWYRQQPGQSLTLIATANQGSEATYESGFVIDKFPISRPNLTFSTLTVSNMSPEDSSIYLCSGLTGNTEAFFGQGTRLTVV.

The chain employs TRBV30 and TRBJ1-5, with a tentative D call TRBD1 (5 bases). Germline V lookup: CDR1 GTSNPN, CDR2 SVGIG (reference sequence). V lost 1 base and J lost 7, with 11 bases in between. The length of the CDR3 is 13 residues. The CDR3 region has the DNA TGTGCCTGGAGTGGGCGCAGGGAGCAGCCCCAGCATTTT. Amino acid sequence: CAWSGRREQPQHF.

The chain is built from TRBV29-1 and TRBJ2-1; D may be TRBD1 (5 bases). The germline V and J ends were trimmed by 7 bases and 7 bases, with 14 bases remaining between them. CDR3 size: 12 residues. CDR1 and CDR2 from the germline V gene are SQVTM and ANQGSEA. The CDR3 region has the DNA TGCAGCGGTTCCGCTCAGGGAAATGAGCAGTTCTTC. Translated: CSGSAQGNEQFF.

The table lists this clonotype with many counts. The chain has TRBV14 and TRBJ1-6; D uncertain. The CDR3 totals 15 residues. V was shortened by 4 bases and J by 7 bases, with 14 bases between the two germline ends. Per the germline V gene, CDR1 is SGHDN and CDR2 is FVKESK. CDR3 nucleotide sequence: TGTGCCAGCAGCCGTGAAGTCCTGGGGAATTCACCCCTCCACTTT. Its translation: CASSREVLGNSPLHF.

This rearrangement joins TRBV6-5 to TRBJ2-7; TRBD2 might be the D (6 bases). The CDR3 has 13 amino acids. CDR1 is MNHEY, CDR2 SVGAGI, per germline. The germline V and J ends were trimmed by 8 bases and 0 bases, with 11 bases remaining between them. The CDR3 DNA is TGTGCCAGCGGCGGGGCGGGCTCCTACGAGCAGTACTTC. Translating gives CASGGAGSYEQYF.

This clonotype was picked up a small number of times. The gene calls are TRBV18 and TRBJ1-1; D remains unclear. The CDR3 is 14 amino acids. In germline, CDR1 is KGHSH, CDR2 LQKENI. Trimming removed 0 bases from V and 5 bases from J, with 10 bases in between. Written as DNA, the CDR3 is TGTGCCAGCTCACCACCGGTGACGGGGACTGAAGCTTTCTTT. Its translation is CASSPPVTGTEAFF. Based on the CDR3 plus reference TRBV18 and TRBJ1-1, the full variable domain is NAGVMQNPRHLVRRRGQEARLRCSPMKGHSHVYWYRQLPEEGLKFMVYLQKENIIDESGMPKERFSAEFPKEGPSILRIQQVVRGDSAAYFCASSPPVTGTEAFFGQGTRLTVV.

CDR3 sequence reads: CASSYQPGESSEQYF. The CDR3 DNA reads as TGTGCCAGCAGTTACCAACCGGGAGAGTCGTCCGAGCAGTACTTC. J is TRBJ2-7 and V is TRBV6-6; a weak D match, TRBD2 (6 bases). In germline, CDR1 is MNHNY, CDR2 SVGAGI (reference sequence). CDR3 length: 15 amino acids. Trimming cost V 2 bases and J 6 bases, with 17 bases left between them.